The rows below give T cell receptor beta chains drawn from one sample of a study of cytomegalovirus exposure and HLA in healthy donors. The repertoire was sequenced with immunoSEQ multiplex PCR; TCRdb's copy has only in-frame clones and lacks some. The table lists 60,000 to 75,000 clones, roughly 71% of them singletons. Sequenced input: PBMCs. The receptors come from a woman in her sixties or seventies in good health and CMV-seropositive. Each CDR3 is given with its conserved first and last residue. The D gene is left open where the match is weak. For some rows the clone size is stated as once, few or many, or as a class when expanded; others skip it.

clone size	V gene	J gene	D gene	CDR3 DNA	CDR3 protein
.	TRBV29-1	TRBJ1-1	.	TGCAGCGTTGAACAGGGAAGGGGCACTGAAGCTTTCTTT	CSVEQGRGTEAFF
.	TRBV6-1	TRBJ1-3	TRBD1	TGTGCCAGCATCAACAGGGGAACGGGAAACACCATATATTTT	CASINRGTGNTIYF
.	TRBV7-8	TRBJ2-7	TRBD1	TGTGCCAGCAGCCACTTACCCGGGACAGGGGGCACCGAGCAGTACTTC	CASSHLPGTGGTEQYF
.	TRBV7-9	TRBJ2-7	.	TGTGCCAGCAGCTTAGCGAAACAGGGAAGAGCCTACGAGCAGTACTTC	CASSLAKQGRAYEQYF
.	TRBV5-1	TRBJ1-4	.	TGCGCCAGCAGCCTACAGGGCAAGAATGAAAAACTGTTTTTT	CASSLQGKNEKLFF
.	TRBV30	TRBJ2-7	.	TGTGCCTGGAGTGGGGACACGGTCTACGAGCAGTACTTC	CAWSGDTVYEQYF
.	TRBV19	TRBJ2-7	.	TGTGCCAGTAGTATCGGGACACGTACCTACGAGCAGTACTTC	CASSIGTRTYEQYF
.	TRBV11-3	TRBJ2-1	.	TGTGCCAGCAGCTTAGATCGGGTTGAGCAGTTCTTC	CASSLDRVEQFF
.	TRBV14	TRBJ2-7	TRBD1	TGTGCCAGCAGCCCTTCTATGGGACAGGGGGACTACGAGCAGTACTTC	CASSPSMGQGDYEQYF
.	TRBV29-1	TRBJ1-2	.	TGCAGCGTTGAAGAGGAGGGGTTGGACTATGGCTACACCTTC	CSVEEEGLDYGYTF
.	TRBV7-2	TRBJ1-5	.	TGTGCCAGCAGCTTTACAGGGAATCAGCCCCAGCATTTT	CASSFTGNQPQHF
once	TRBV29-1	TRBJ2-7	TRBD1	TGCAGCGTTAGTCAACAGGGGAGCTACGAGCAGTACTTC	CSVSQQGSYEQYF
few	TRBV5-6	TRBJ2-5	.	TGTGCCAGCAGCTTCGAATGGACAGAAGAGACCCAGTACTTC	CASSFEWTEETQYF
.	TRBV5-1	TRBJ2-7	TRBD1	TGCGCCAGCAGCTTGGATCCCGGACAGGGGGCGGGAGAGCAGTACTTC	CASSLDPGQGAGEQYF
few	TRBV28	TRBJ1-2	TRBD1	TGTGCCAGCAGTTTGGCAGGGGGTAACTATGGCTACACCTTC	CASSLAGGNYGYTF
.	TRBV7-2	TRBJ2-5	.	TGTGCCAGCAGCTTGCGGCTGTTCGGTGAGACCCAGTACTTC	CASSLRLFGETQYF
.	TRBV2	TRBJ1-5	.	TGTGCCAGCAGGAGAAGAGAAGCGGGGGGCAATCAGCCCCAGCATTTT	CASRRREAGGNQPQHF
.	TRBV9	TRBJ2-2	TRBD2	TGTGCCAGCACTCAGGGAGCGGGGGGCCAGGGTTCCGGGGAGCTGTTTTTT	CASTQGAGGQGSGELFF
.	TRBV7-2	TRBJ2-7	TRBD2	TGTGCCAGCAGCTTAATGGCGGGGGGCTTCTACGAGCAGTACTTC	CASSLMAGGFYEQYF
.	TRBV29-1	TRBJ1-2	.	TGCAGCGTTGAAGACAGTGCTGGCTACACCTTC	CSVEDSAGYTF
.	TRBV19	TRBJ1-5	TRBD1	TGTGCCAGTAGTATCCGGACAGGGACCAACAATCAGCCCCAGCATTTT	CASSIRTGTNNQPQHF
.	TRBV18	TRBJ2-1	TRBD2	TGTGCCAGCTCCCGAAACCGACTAGCGGGAGGGTACAATGAGCAGTTCTTC	CASSRNRLAGGYNEQFF
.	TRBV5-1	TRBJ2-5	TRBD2	TGCGCCAGCAGCCGCCAAGGTGGGGGGGAAATCCAAGAGACCCAGTACTTC	CASSRQGGGEIQETQYF
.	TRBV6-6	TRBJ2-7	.	TGTGCCACCCAGACTGCGAGCTCCTACGAGCAGTACTTC	CATQTASSYEQYF
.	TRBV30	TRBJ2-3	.	TGTGCCTGGAGTGTCCAGACAGGTCGGCCAGATACGCAGTATTTT	CAWSVQTGRPDTQYF
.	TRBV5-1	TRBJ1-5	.	TGCGCCAGCAGCTTGGATTTCGGTCAGCCCCAGCATTTT	CASSLDFGQPQHF
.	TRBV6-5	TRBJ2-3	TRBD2	TGTGCCAGCAGTTTGGGACTAGCGGTCGCAGATACGCAGTATTTT	CASSLGLAVADTQYF